These T cell receptor beta chains were read from a single sample in a study of identical twins. One entry per CDR3 protein results from TCRdb running MiXCR on the 5' RACE reads. The sample gives roughly 1.6 million distinct CDR3 sequences, around 29% of which show up once; more than 0.25% is in the top ten. Sequences were obtained from cord blood. The receptor set was obtained from a newborn girl in good health. CDR3s include the opening cysteine and the closing phenylalanine or tryptophan. A D gene is named only where the DNA matches it firmly. A row's size may be missing; if present it is once, few, many or a size class.

CDR3nt,CDR3aa,d_gene,j_gene,abundance,v_gene
TGTGCCACCAGTGATGGTTCAGGGGGCAATCAGCCCCAGCATTTT,CATSDGSGGNQPQHF,NA,TRBJ1-5,few,TRBV24-1
TGTGCCAGCAGCCAAGATAGCTTCGGTACCTACGAGCAGTACTTC,CASSQDSFGTYEQYF,NA,TRBJ2-7,many,TRBV4-2
TGTGCCATCAGTGAGTCGCTAGGGGGTAGAGGCTACACCTTC,CAISESLGGRGYTF,NA,TRBJ1-2,few,TRBV10-3
TGTGCCAGCAGTTCCTTAGCGGGAGGCTCCTACAATGAGCAGTTCTTC,CASSSLAGGSYNEQFF,TRBD2,TRBJ2-1,many,TRBV18
TGTGCCAGCTCACCAACAGTCAATGAGCAGTACTTC,CASSPTVNEQYF,NA,TRBJ2-7,NA,TRBV18
TGTGCCAGCAGCCAAGGGGGCCCTCATCAGCCCCAGCATTTT,CASSQGGPHQPQHF,TRBD1,TRBJ1-5,NA,TRBV7-9
TGTGCCAGCAGTTTAGTCCCCGGGACTAGCGGGCCCTATGAGCAGTTCTTC,CASSLVPGTSGPYEQFF,TRBD2,TRBJ2-1,NA,TRBV27
TGTGCCAGCAGCCAGACCGGAGCCACAGATACGCAGTATTTT,CASSQTGATDTQYF,NA,TRBJ2-3,NA,TRBV5-5
TGCAGCGCTGAACTCACCGAAGCTTTCTTT,CSAELTEAFF,NA,TRBJ1-1,NA,TRBV29-1
TGTGCCAGCTCACCAACGACTAGCGGTCTTGGGAATGAGCAGTACTTC,CASSPTTSGLGNEQYF,TRBD2,TRBJ2-7,NA,TRBV18